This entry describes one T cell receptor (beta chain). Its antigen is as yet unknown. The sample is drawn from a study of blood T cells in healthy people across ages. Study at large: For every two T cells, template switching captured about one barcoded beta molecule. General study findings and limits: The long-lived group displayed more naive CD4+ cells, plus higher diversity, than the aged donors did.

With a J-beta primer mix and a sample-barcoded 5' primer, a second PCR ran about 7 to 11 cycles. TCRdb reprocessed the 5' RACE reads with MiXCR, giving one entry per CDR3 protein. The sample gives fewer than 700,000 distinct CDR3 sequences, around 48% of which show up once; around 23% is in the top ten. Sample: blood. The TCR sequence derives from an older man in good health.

In DNA form, the CDR3 reads TGCAGCGTAAAGACTAGCGGGGTTACCTACGAGCAGTACTTC. Translated: CSVKTSGVTYEQYF. The V call is TRBV29-1, the J call TRBJ2-7, with 11 bases lining up with TRBD2. The germline gives CDR1 SQVTM, CDR2 ANQGSEA. The V gene end was trimmed by 6 bases and the J gene end by 2 bases; junction bases not matched to a gene: 6. This CDR3 has 14 amino acids.